What follows are 22 T cell receptor beta chains derived from one specimen sequenced in a study of T-cell reconstitution after alpha-beta-depleted transplantation in children. The TCRbeta library was prepared with unique molecular identifiers. TCRdb re-called the PCR reads through MiXCR, storing one row per CDR3 protein. The sample includes about 400,000 distinct CDR3 sequences, under 20% of them seen just once. Sequenced material: PBMCs, mostly from graft donor cells, taken 360 days after TCRalphabeta/CD19-depleted stem cell transplant. The source of these receptors is a boy younger than two who had a stem cell transplant for Wiskott-Aldrich syndrome, so the T cells may come from the graft donor.

The V and J genes are TRBV29-1 and TRBJ2-1; 9 bases fit TRBD2. V shed 3 bases, J shed 4 bases, and the junction held 7 bases outside the gene matches. Germline lookup yields CDR1 SQVTM and CDR2 ANQGSEA. This CDR3 contains 15 residues. The CDR3, as DNA: TGCAGCGTTGAGAGAAGCGGGGGGACTTACAATGAGCAGTTCTTC. It is translated as CSVERSGGTYNEQFF.

This clonotype was observed a few times. V gene TRBV7-9 combines with J gene TRBJ2-1, with 11 bases identical to TRBD2. Trimming at V came to 5 bases and at J to 7 bases, leaving 10 bases not matched to a gene. In germline, CDR1 is SEHNR, CDR2 FQNEAQ (reference sequence). This CDR3 has 16 residues. The CDR3 nucleotides are TGTGCCAGCAGCCCACCTCGTAGCGGGAGGGGAAATGAGCAGTTCTTC. It codes for CASSPPRSGRGNEQFF.

A few counts support this clonotype. The V call is TRBV7-9, the J call TRBJ2-3, with 8 positions matching TRBD1. Trimming cost V 4 bases and J 0 bases; bases outside gene matches: 6. The germline V gene has CDR1 SEHNR and CDR2 FQNEAQ (reference sequence). This CDR3 spans 16 amino acids. The CDR3 here is CASSSSRQGSTDTQYF. For the CDR3, the DNA is TGTGCCAGCAGCTCCAGCCGACAGGGGAGCACAGATACGCAGTATTTT.

V is TRBV2 and J is TRBJ2-1; D gene ambiguous. Germline V gene sequence: CDR1 SNHLY, CDR2 FYNNEI. The CDR3 extends over 16 amino acids. V shed 2 bases and J shed 2 bases, with 13 bases lying between them. The CDR3 DNA sequence: TGTGCCAGCAGTGAAAGGGCCGGGCGGCCCTACAATGAGCAGTTCTTC. Protein product: CASSERAGRPYNEQFF. Full variable domain (remainder filled in from reference TRBV2 and TRBJ2-1): EPEVTQTPSHQVTQMGQEVILRCVPISNHLYFYWYRQILGQKVEFLVSFYNNEISEKSEIFDDQFSVERPDGSNFTLKIRSTKLEDSAMYFCASSERAGRPYNEQFFGPGTRLTVL.

This clonotype was found a few times. The genes are TRBV24-1 and TRBJ2-3; 7 positions agree with TRBD2. There are 18 residues in the CDR3. Losses at the gene ends were 5 bases for V and 0 bases for J; bases not matched to a gene: 13. Germline V lookup: CDR1 KGHDR, CDR2 SFDVKD. CDR3 bases: TGTGCCACCAGTGGAGGGGAGGGCGTTAGCGTTAGCACAGATACGCAGTATTTT. The encoded protein is CATSGGEGVSVSTDTQYF.

This clonotype was observed at least ten times. The CDR3 nucleotides are TGTGCCAGCTCACCTAGAACAAACATTCAGTACTTC. Protein sequence: CASSPRTNIQYF. This chain uses TRBV18 with TRBJ2-4; the D is unclear. V lost 3 bases and J 6 bases, leaving 6 bases between the germline ends. CDR1 is KGHSH and CDR2 is LQKENI in the germline V gene. This CDR3 is 12 amino acids long.

The J gene is TRBJ2-2, the V gene TRBV29-1, with 12 bases aligning to TRBD2. Trimming took 4 bases from V and 1 from J; bases not matched to a gene: 7. The CDR3 totals 17 residues. Germline V gives CDR1 SQVTM, CDR2 ANQGSEA. CDR3 protein: CSVVTGGLAGNTGELFF. Here the CDR3 DNA reads TGCAGCGTTGTAACCGGGGGACTAGCGGGGAACACCGGGGAGCTGTTTTTT.

As concerns this clonotype: Since the CDR3 does not end with the conserved phenylalanine or tryptophan, this likely comes from a read error. The V gene is TRBV7-8, the J gene TRBJ2-7; D is undetermined. With 1 base removed from V and 3 bases from J, the gap between germline ends came to 4 bases. This CDR3 contains 12 residues. The germline CDR1 and CDR2 sequences are SGHVS and FQNEAQ. Written as DNA, the CDR3 is TGTGCCAGCAGCTTAGGCAGCTACGAGCAGTACATC. Its translation is CASSLGSYEQYI.

This clonotype was seen repeatedly, ten times or more. The genes are TRBV12-3 or TRBV12-4 and TRBJ2-2; D remains ambiguous. This CDR3 spans 12 amino acids. V was trimmed by 7 bases and J by 4 bases, leaving 7 bases between them. CDR3 in amino acids: CASNRPTGELFF. The CDR3 nucleotides read TGTGCCAGCAATAGGCCCACCGGGGAGCTGTTTTTT.

In the case of this clonotype: This may stem from a read error, because a much larger clone lies one nucleotide away. The V and J genes are TRBV7-9 and TRBJ2-5; D is uncertain. The CDR3 runs to 12 residues. Germline V gene sequence: CDR1 SEHNR, CDR2 FQNEAQ (reference sequence). Trimming left V 5 bases short and J 0 bases short, with 4 bases between. The CDR3 loop is CASSRNQETQYF. As DNA, the CDR3 is TGTGCCAGCAGCCGTAACCAAGAGACCCAGTACTTC.

This clonotype was detected only a few times. The chain uses TRBV20-1 and TRBJ2-2; D is undetermined. Germline loops: CDR1 DFQATT, CDR2 SNEGSKA (reference sequence). The V and J ends lost 0 bases and 1 base respectively, with 9 bases between them. The CDR3 has 15 residues. CDR3 in DNA: TGCAGTGCTAGAGAAGGCAGAAAGAACACCGGGGAGCTGTTTTTT. Translation gives CSAREGRKNTGELFF.

The gene calls are TRBV20-1 and TRBJ2-7; the D is unclear. Trimming removed 3 bases at V and 4 bases at J, with 10 bases between. The V gene's germline CDR1 is DFQATT and CDR2 SNEGSKA (reference sequence). The CDR3 is 12 residues long. The CDR3 DNA reads TGCAGTGCTAGCGCGAACTCATACGAGCAGTACTTC. It encodes CSASANSYEQYF.

This clonotype was seen a handful of times. The J gene is TRBJ2-2, the V gene TRBV4-1, with D perhaps matching TRBD1 (5 bases). Trimming removed 1 base at V and 0 bases at J, with 6 bases between. Per germline, CDR1 MGHRA and CDR2 YSYEKL. The CDR3 spans 15 residues. The CDR3 loop is CASSQGGPNTGELFF. In DNA form, the CDR3 reads TGCGCCAGCAGCCAAGGGGGCCCGAACACCGGGGAGCTGTTTTTT.

This clonotype was found a few times. The chain uses TRBV27 and TRBJ1-5, with TRBD1 matching over 7 bases. Per germline, CDR1 MNHEY and CDR2 SMNVEV (reference sequence). Trimming cost V 6 bases and J 5 bases; bases outside gene matches: 1. The CDR3 runs to 12 residues. The CDR3 DNA reads as TGTGCCAGCAGGACAGGGTATCAGCCCCAGCATTTT. This codes for CASRTGYQPQHF.

This clonotype was seen a handful of times. The J gene is TRBJ1-4, the V gene TRBV18; TRBD1 might be the D (5 bases). Trimming shortened V by 4 bases and J by 5 bases, and 8 bases separated the two germline ends. This CDR3 is built from 13 residues. In germline, CDR1 is KGHSH, CDR2 LQKENI. The CDR3 DNA is TGTGCCAGCTCACAGGGACTGAATGAAAAACTGTTTTTT. Its protein product is CASSQGLNEKLFF.

The rearrangement joins TRBV12-3 or TRBV12-4 to TRBJ2-2, with a tentative D call TRBD1 (5 bases). The CDR3 sequence is 15 residues long. V was trimmed by 5 bases and J by 1 base, leaving 11 bases between them. The CDR3 reads CASSLRQKNTGELFF. The CDR3 DNA follows: TGTGCCAGCAGTCTCCGACAGAAGAACACCGGGGAGCTGTTTTTT.

This clonotype came up a few times. This chain links TRBV28 with TRBJ2-2; weak D call: TRBD2 (6 bases). Per the germline V gene, CDR1 is MDHEN and CDR2 is SYDVKM. The CDR3 is made up of 15 amino acids. The V gene lost 2 bases and the J gene lost 7 bases, with 14 bases spanning the gap. Here the CDR3 DNA reads TGTGCCAGCAGTTTAGAAGGAGGGAGGCACGGGGAGCTGTTTTTT. It translates to CASSLEGGRHGELFF. The full variable domain, its missing parts supplied by reference TRBV28 and TRBJ2-2, is DVKVTQSSRYLVKRTGEKVFLECVQDMDHENMFWYRQDPGLGLRLIYFSYDVKMKEKGDIPEGYSVSREKKERFSLILESASTNQTSMYLCASSLEGGRHGELFFGEGSRLTVL.

This rearrangement joins TRBV24-1 to TRBJ2-5, with 8 bases lining up with TRBD1. CDR1 is KGHDR, CDR2 SFDVKD, per germline. V lost 1 base and J lost 1; bases outside the gene matches: 4. The CDR3 extends over 16 amino acids. The CDR3 loop reads CATSDFEGTGQETQYF. CDR3 in DNA: TGTGCCACCAGTGATTTTGAAGGGACAGGCCAAGAGACCCAGTACTTC.

This clonotype was observed a few times. The chain joins TRBV5-1 to TRBJ2-1; D gene unclear. Looked up from germline, CDR1 is SGHRS and CDR2 is YFSETQ. Trimming took 0 bases from V and 1 from J, leaving 11 bases between them. This CDR3 comprises 16 residues. DNA for the CDR3: TGCGCCAGCAGCTTGGGTGGCACCGATTCCTACAATGAGCAGTTCTTC. As protein: CASSLGGTDSYNEQFF.

The chain recombines TRBV6-5 with TRBJ2-1; D is undetermined. Trimming took off 0 bases at V and 1 base at J, with 10 bases between the two ends. Germline V gene data show CDR1 as MNHEY and CDR2 as SVGAGI. The CDR3 loop spans 16 amino acids. The CDR3 DNA sequence: TGTGCCAGCAGTTACTCCGGACCTGGATCCTACAATGAGCAGTTCTTC. It yields the protein CASSYSGPGSYNEQFF.

The rearrangement links TRBV2 to TRBJ2-1; D may match TRBD1 or TRBD2 (5 bases each). The CDR3 contains 16 residues. Between the trimmed V and J ends, which lost 6 bases and 2 bases, there was a span of 17 bases. Germline V CDR1 and CDR2: SNHLY, FYNNEI. The CDR3 region is CASRMLPGTTYNEQFF. The CDR3 bases are TGTGCCAGCAGGATGCTACCCGGGACCACCTACAATGAGCAGTTCTTC. The complete variable domain, with remaining parts taken from reference TRBV2 and TRBJ2-1, reads EPEVTQTPSHQVTQMGQEVILRCVPISNHLYFYWYRQILGQKVEFLVSFYNNEISEKSEIFDDQFSVERPDGSNFTLKIRSTKLEDSAMYFCASRMLPGTTYNEQFFGPGTRLTVL.

V and J are TRBV12-3 or TRBV12-4 and TRBJ2-1, with TRBD2 as a possible D gene (5 bases). The CDR3 loop spans 16 amino acids. Trimming took 6 bases from V and 0 from J, leaving 15 bases between them. CDR3 amino acids: CASSPRDASSYNEQFF. In DNA form, the CDR3 reads TGTGCCAGCAGCCCACGGGATGCTAGCTCCTACAATGAGCAGTTCTTC.